This T cell receptor beta chain was captured by sequencing in a study of T cells after yellow fever vaccination. The overall study: SMART-Seq v4 Ultra Low Input served to prepare low-cell-number fractions. General study results and limits: Among primary-vaccination clones, most reappeared after the booster, at 95% to 96% for CD4 and 88% for CD8. Abundant clonotypes (contaminants from the bulk population) could be present in FACS-sorted repertoires.

V lost 0 bases and J lost 12; bases outside the gene matches: 8. The CDR3 is 14 amino acids. CDR1 is LNHNV, CDR2 YYDKDF, per germline (reference sequence). This clonotype was detected a few times. Its cognate antigen is unknown. A process of 5'RACE template switching, which added a universal primer site and UMIs, was used to make TCR cDNA. TCRdb fed the 5' RACE reads into MiXCR, producing one record per CDR3 protein. The sample consists of about 300,000 distinct CDR3 sequences, under 9% of them appearing once. This chain connects TRBV15 to TRBJ2-3, with 8 positions matching TRBD1. The input for sequencing was CD4+ T cells sorted from PBMCs, taken 5 days after the yellow fever booster vaccination. The TCR sequence derives from a man younger than 35 who received the YFV17D yellow fever vaccine. CDR3 loop: CATSRENTGGTQYF. DNA for the CDR3: TGTGCCACCAGCAGAGAAAATACAGGGGGGACCCAGTATTTT.